The 6 T cell receptor beta chains presented below share a single source sample, sequenced in a study of blood T cell repertoires in COVID-19. Method: immunoSEQ multiplex PCR; TCRdb's copy keeps in-frame clones and lacks some. Of roughly 250,000 clones detected, 86% appear once; the ten largest clones hold 2% to 2.5%. Sequences were obtained from PBMCs or T cells enriched from blood (not recorded which). The origin of the receptors is a woman in her 50s who had recovered from COVID-19.

The chain couples TRBV15 to TRBJ2-1, with 10 bases fitting TRBD2. This CDR3 has 17 amino acids. V lost 0 bases, J lost 5 bases, and 7 bases stayed unmatched. Germline V lookup: CDR1 LNHNV, CDR2 YYDKDF (reference sequence). The DNA for the CDR3 is TGTGCCACCAGCAGAGATCCGAGAACTAGCGGGGACAATGAGCAGTTCTTC. Translation: CATSRDPRTSGDNEQFF. The full variable domain, in which reference TRBV15 and TRBJ2-1 provide the parts outside the CDR3, is DAMVIQNPRYQVTQFGKPVTLSCSQTLNHNVMYWYQQKSSQAPKLLFHYYDKDFNNEADTPDNFQSRRPNTSFCFLDIRSPGLGDTAMYLCATSRDPRTSGDNEQFFGPGTRLTVL.

V is TRBV7-6 and J is TRBJ2-1, with 8 bases aligning to TRBD2. The germline gives CDR1 SGHVS, CDR2 FNYEAQ. CDR3 length: 15 residues. J was trimmed by 6 bases and V by 1 base; bases with no gene match: 5. The CDR3 bases are TGTGCCAGCAGCTTAGGAGCGGGGGCCAGCAATGAGCAGTTCTTC. Translating it yields CASSLGAGASNEQFF.

The chain couples TRBV28 to TRBJ2-2; weak D call: TRBD1 (6 bases). Trimming took 3 bases from V and 6 from J, leaving 14 bases between them. Per the germline V gene, CDR1 is MDHEN and CDR2 is SYDVKM. This CDR3 comprises 15 residues. The chain's CDR3 is CASSFHQGMAGELFF. The CDR3 DNA follows: TGTGCCAGCAGTTTTCACCAGGGGATGGCCGGGGAGCTGTTTTTT.

This chain connects TRBV28 to TRBJ1-6, with D possibly matching TRBD1 (6 bases). V was pared by 2 bases and J by 8 bases, with 16 bases between. Germline V lookup: CDR1 MDHEN, CDR2 SYDVKM. The CDR3 consists of 16 residues. The CDR3 bases are TGTGCCAGCAGTTTAGCATCCGCAGGGGCGGATTCACCCCTCCACTTT. Residues: CASSLASAGADSPLHF.

As for this clone: Other DNA sequences in the same sample also yield this CDR3. The chain has TRBV28 and TRBJ1-2; tentatively, D is TRBD1 (5 bases). CDR1 is MDHEN, CDR2 SYDVKM, per germline. This CDR3 region has 14 residues. The V gene lost 3 bases and the J gene lost 0 bases, with 8 bases spanning the gap. The CDR3 loop reads CASSFQGANYGYTF. The CDR3, as DNA: TGTGCCAGCAGTTTTCAAGGGGCTAACTATGGCTACACCTTC.

This clone was detected only a few times. The chain joins TRBV9 to TRBJ1-3; D perhaps matches TRBD1 (5 bases). The germline CDR1 and CDR2 sequences are SGDLS and YYNGEE. This CDR3 comprises 14 residues. V shed 0 bases and J shed 2 bases, with 6 bases lying between them. CDR3 protein: CASSVEGTGNTIYF. In DNA form, the CDR3 reads TGTGCCAGCAGCGTAGAGGGGACTGGAAACACCATATATTTT.